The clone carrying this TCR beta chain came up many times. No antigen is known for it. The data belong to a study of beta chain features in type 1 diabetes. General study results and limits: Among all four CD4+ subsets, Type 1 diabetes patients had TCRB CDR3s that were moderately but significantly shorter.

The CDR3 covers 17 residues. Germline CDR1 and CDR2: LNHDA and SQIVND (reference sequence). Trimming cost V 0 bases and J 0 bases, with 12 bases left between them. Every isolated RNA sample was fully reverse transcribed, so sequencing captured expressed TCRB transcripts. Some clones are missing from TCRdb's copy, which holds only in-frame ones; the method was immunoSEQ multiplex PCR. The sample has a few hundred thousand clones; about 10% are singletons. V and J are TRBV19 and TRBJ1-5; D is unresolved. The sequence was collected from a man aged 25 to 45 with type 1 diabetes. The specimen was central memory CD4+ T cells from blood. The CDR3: CASSIEGGQLSNQPQHF. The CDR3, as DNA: TGTGCCAGTAGTATAGAGGGAGGTCAACTTAGCAATCAGCCCCAGCATTTT.